This T cell receptor beta chain originates from a study of cytomegalovirus exposure and HLA in healthy donors. The germline V gene has CDR1 SGHAT and CDR2 FQNNGV. V was shortened by 1 base and J by 2 bases, with 15 bases between the two germline ends. The CDR3 covers 16 residues. Both 60 Vbeta primers and 13 Jbeta primers went into the PCR. TCRdb keeps only in-frame clones here, not all; method: immunoSEQ multiplex PCR. The sample has about 210,000 clones; approximately 80% are singletons. Sequenced material: PBMCs. The chain uses TRBV11-2 and TRBJ2-7; D might be TRBD2 (5 bases). The receptor's source is a woman in her twenties or thirties in good health and CMV-seropositive. Here the CDR3 DNA reads TGTGCCAGCAGCTTAGTGGGTTCGGGATACACCTACGAGCAGTACTTC. Its protein is CASSLVGSGYTYEQYF.